This T cell receptor beta chain was captured in a study of beta chain features in type 1 diabetes. Whole-study results and caveats: Shortening that was moderate but significant affected the TCRB CDR3s of Type 1 diabetes patients in all four CD4+ subsets.

Reverse transcribing all isolated RNA meant expressed TCRB transcripts were sequenced. Assay used: immunoSEQ multiplex PCR; TCRdb lists only in-frame clones, some missing. The sample contains around 180,000 clones, roughly 8% of which appear only once. The CDR3 runs 15 residues. From germline, CDR1 is SNHLY and CDR2 FYNNEI. V was clipped by 2 bases and J by 3 bases, with 10 bases between them. This clone came up a few times. Its antigen is not identified. Sequenced material: central memory CD4+ T cells from blood. V and J are TRBV2 and TRBJ2-2; tentative D call: TRBD1 (6 bases). The source of this sequence is a man younger than 30 with type 1 diabetes. Written as DNA, the CDR3 is TGTGCCAGCAGTGAAAGGACAGAGGACACCGGGGAGCTGTTTTTT. As protein: CASSERTEDTGELFF.